Presented here are 26 T cell receptor beta chains from one specimen sequenced in a study of blood T cells in healthy people across ages. It was with a sample-barcoded 5' primer and a J-beta primer mix that a second PCR of roughly 7 to 11 cycles was run. TCRdb re-analysed the 5' RACE reads in MiXCR, keeping a single row per CDR3 protein. The sample carries around 790,000 distinct CDR3 sequences, roughly 44% recorded once. The specimen sequenced was blood. These receptors were taken from a man aged 60 to 69 in good health.

This clonotype was seen only a few times. The chain carries TRBV4-3 and TRBJ1-2; D not certain. The germline V gene has CDR1 LGHNA and CDR2 YSLEER. The V and J ends lost 1 base and 3 bases respectively, with 9 bases between them. This CDR3 has 14 amino acids. The CDR3 region is CASSQGQVDYGYTF. CDR3 nucleotides: TGCGCCAGCAGCCAAGGTCAGGTAGACTATGGCTACACCTTC.

The V call is TRBV7-8, the J call TRBJ2-7; 10 bases are a match to TRBD2. The CDR3 contains 17 residues. Per the germline V gene, CDR1 is SGHVS and CDR2 is FQNEAQ. The V gene end was trimmed by 2 bases and the J gene end by 0 bases; junction bases not matched to a gene: 7. This CDR3 reads CASSLTSGDLSSYEQYF. The CDR3, as DNA: TGTGCCAGCAGCTTAACTAGCGGGGACCTCAGCTCCTACGAGCAGTACTTC.

The sample holds a few counts of this clonotype. The V call is TRBV27, the J call TRBJ1-1; TRBD1 is a possible D gene (5 bases). This CDR3 has 14 amino acids. Germline CDR1 reads MNHEY; CDR2 reads SMNVEV (reference sequence). Trimming left V 1 base short and J 4 bases short, with 10 bases between. The CDR3 DNA sequence: TGTGCCAGCAGTTTATTGGCAGGGCGCACTGAAGCTTTCTTT. Protein product: CASSLLAGRTEAFF.

Turning to this clonotype: A junction end diverges from the germline sequence, so it may reflect a read error. The J gene is TRBJ2-7, the V gene TRBV5-1; tentatively, D is TRBD1 (5 bases). The CDR3 totals 13 residues. In germline, CDR1 is SGHRS, CDR2 YFSETQ. DNA of the CDR3: TGCGCCAGCAGCAACAGGTTAACCTACGAGCGGTACTTC. It specifies CASSNRLTYERYF.

To note about this clonotype: A single base separates this from a much larger clone, so it may be a read error. V is TRBV4-3 and J is TRBJ2-2; D not resolved. V was cut by 0 bases and J by 5 bases, with 10 bases left in between. Germline V gene data show CDR1 as LGHNA and CDR2 as YSLEER. The CDR3 loop spans 15 amino acids. CDR3: CASSQELLTTGELFF. CDR3 bases: TGCGCCAGCAGCCAAGAGCTACTGACAACCGGGGAGCTGTTTTTT.

In regard to this clonotype: A read error is possible here, since a much larger clone lies one base away. The chain recombines TRBV28 with TRBJ2-1; tentative D call: TRBD2 (6 bases). The CDR3 covers 12 residues. Germline V lookup: CDR1 MDHEN, CDR2 SYDVKM. The CDR3 here is CTSRRTSREQFF. The DNA for the CDR3 is TGTACCAGCAGACGAACTAGCCGTGAGCAGTTCTTC.

The rearrangement joins TRBV6-5 to TRBJ2-3; D may correspond to TRBD1 or TRBD2 (5 bases each). The V gene's germline CDR1 is MNHEY and CDR2 SVGAGI. V lost 6 bases and J lost 6, with 19 bases in between. CDR3 size: 15 residues. The CDR3 nucleotides are TGTGCCAGCAGCAGGGACGACAGAGCAGGGGATACGCAGTATTTT. Its protein is CASSRDDRAGDTQYF.

In its sample, this clonotype was seen once. The V and J genes are TRBV11-3 and TRBJ2-7; 8 bases line up with TRBD1. CDR1 is SGHNT, CDR2 YENEEA, per germline. This CDR3 spans 16 amino acids. Trimming at V came to 0 bases and at J to 5 bases, leaving 9 bases not matched to a gene. CDR3 nucleotides: TGTGCCAGCAGCTTAGAGTACACAGGGGGAATCGACGAGCAGTACTTC. It encodes CASSLEYTGGIDEQYF. Complete variable domain (other parts from reference TRBV11-3 and TRBJ2-7): EAGVVQSPRYKIIEKKQPVAFWCNPISGHNTLYWYLQNLGQGPELLIRYENEEAVDDSQLPKDRFSAERLKGVDSTLKIQPAELGDSAVYLCASSLEYTGGIDEQYFGPGTRLTVT.

The CDR3 protein is CSARGLGRGADVNEQFF. In nucleotides, the CDR3 is TGCAGTGCTAGGGGCCTCGGGAGGGGCGCCGATGTAAATGAGCAGTTCTTC. The V call is TRBV20-1, the J call TRBJ2-1; 8 nucleotides align to TRBD2. V lost 3 bases, J lost 7 bases, and 17 bases stayed unmatched. This CDR3 spans 17 amino acids. Germline CDR1 and CDR2: DFQATT and SNEGSKA (reference sequence).

The chain carries TRBV20-1 and TRBJ1-1; D not resolved. Trimming pared 1 base from V and 1 base from J, leaving 10 bases between. The CDR3 runs to 14 residues. Germline V lookup: CDR1 DFQATT, CDR2 SNEGSKA (reference sequence). The CDR3 spells CSARGSQGNTEAFF. The CDR3 DNA follows: TGCAGTGCTAGAGGCAGCCAAGGGAACACTGAAGCTTTCTTT.

This clonotype occurred a few times. The chain joins TRBV13 to TRBJ1-4, with no clear D. The CDR3 consists of 15 residues. V shed 6 bases and J shed 5 bases, with 16 bases lying between them. Germline V gene lookup returns CDR1 PRHDT and CDR2 FYEKMQ (reference sequence). Here the CDR3 reads CASSSRRAINEKLFF. DNA of the CDR3: TGTGCCAGCAGTTCAAGACGGGCCATAAATGAAAAACTGTTTTTT.

This clonotype was seen ten or more times. This chain connects TRBV12-3 or TRBV12-4 to TRBJ2-1; 12 nucleotides align to TRBD2. The trim removed 6 bases at V and 9 bases at J, leaving 9 bases unmatched. This CDR3 is built from 15 residues. The CDR3 loop reads CASRRPSGGAGEQFF. Written as DNA, the CDR3 is TGTGCCAGCAGACGACCTAGCGGGGGGGCAGGTGAGCAGTTCTTC.

CDR3 nucleotides: TGTGCCAGCAGCTTAGATCAGGCGGGGGACGAGCAGTACTTC. Translated, it gives CASSLDQAGDEQYF. This sequence joins TRBV7-9 and TRBJ2-7, with 7 bases identical to TRBD2. V was clipped by 1 base and J by 5 bases; unmatched bases: 5. The CDR3 extends over 14 amino acids. CDR1 is SEHNR, CDR2 FQNEAQ, per germline (reference sequence).

There are a few counts of this clonotype. This chain links TRBV4-1 with TRBJ2-1; 11 positions agree with TRBD2. The germline V gene encodes CDR1 MGHRA and CDR2 YSYEKL. Unmatched junction bases numbered 9, after V lost 3 bases and J lost 5 bases. The CDR3 length is 17 residues. The CDR3 spells CASSHLALGLADNEQFF. As DNA, the CDR3 is TGCGCCAGCAGCCACTTGGCCCTGGGACTAGCGGACAATGAGCAGTTCTTC.

This clonotype was seen more than once but under ten times. This chain joins TRBV29-1 and TRBJ2-7; 8 positions agree with TRBD1. The CDR3 runs to 14 residues. The trim removed 4 bases at V and 2 bases at J, leaving 7 bases unmatched. CDR1 is SQVTM and CDR2 is ANQGSEA in the germline V gene. This CDR3 is CSVGSGTGAYEQYF. Written as DNA, the CDR3 is TGCAGCGTTGGTTCCGGGACAGGAGCCTACGAGCAGTACTTC.

This clonotype was observed a handful of times. The gene calls are TRBV6-1 and TRBJ1-5; the D gene is possibly TRBD1 (5 bases). The CDR3 is 18 residues long. Trimming left V 7 bases short and J 0 bases short, with 22 bases between. CDR1 MNHNS and CDR2 SASEGT come from the germline V gene. The CDR3 DNA sequence: TGTGCCAGCATGGGCGGGGCGGGACGGATCTATAGCAATCAGCCCCAGCATTTT. Protein: CASMGGAGRIYSNQPQHF.

This clonotype was counted a few times. The rearrangement links TRBV15 to TRBJ1-1; TRBD1 might be the D (5 bases). This CDR3 is 15 amino acids long. Germline loops: CDR1 LNHNV, CDR2 YYDKDF (reference sequence). The ends were cut back, 2 bases at V and 1 base at J, with 11 bases in the middle. The CDR3 nucleotides are TGTGCCACCAGCAGACAGGGACGGGCGAACACTGAAGCTTTCTTT. Translating it yields CATSRQGRANTEAFF. Looking up the rest from reference TRBV15 and TRBJ1-1 gives the full variable domain: DAMVIQNPRYQVTQFGKPVTLSCSQTLNHNVMYWYQQKSSQAPKLLFHYYDKDFNNEADTPDNFQSRRPNTSFCFLDIRSPGLGDTAMYLCATSRQGRANTEAFFGQGTRLTVV.

This clonotype has at least ten counts. Here the CDR3 DNA reads TGTGCCAGCAGCTCCCGGACAGATCCCTACGAGCAGTACTTC. Translated, it gives CASSSRTDPYEQYF. The V and J genes are TRBV7-2 and TRBJ2-7, with D perhaps TRBD1 (6 bases). Germline values: CDR1 SGHTA, CDR2 FQGNSA. CDR3 length equals 14 residues. Trimming removed 4 bases from V and 2 bases from J, with 12 bases in between.

This rearrangement joins TRBV10-3 to TRBJ2-1; 7 positions agree with TRBD1. Germline CDR1 is ENHRY and CDR2 is SYGVKD. Losses at the gene ends were 6 bases for V and 6 bases for J; bases not matched to a gene: 5. This CDR3 is built from 13 residues. CDR3 amino acids: CAIRGAGGNEQFF. CDR3 DNA: TGTGCCATCAGGGGGGCAGGGGGCAATGAGCAGTTCTTC.

About this clonotype itself: Just one base apart from a much larger clone, this may be a read error. The chain has TRBV6-2 or TRBV6-3 and TRBJ2-1; 8 nucleotides line up with TRBD1. Germline assignment: CDR1 MNHEY and CDR2 SVGEGT. CDR3 length: 13 residues. This chain's CDR3 is CACSDSERQGSFF. The CDR3 DNA reads as TGTGCCTGCAGTGATTCGGAGCGACAGGGGTCGTTCTTC.

The chain recombines TRBV20-1 with TRBJ2-1; no clear D gene. Per the germline V gene, CDR1 is DFQATT and CDR2 is SNEGSKA (reference sequence). This CDR3 region has 14 residues. The V end lost 2 bases, the J end lost 0 bases, and 8 bases lay between the germline ends. CDR3 sequence (DNA): TGCAGTGCTAGAATTCCAGGCTCCTACAATGAGCAGTTCTTC. As protein: CSARIPGSYNEQFF.

V usage is TRBV20-1 and J usage is TRBJ1-4; D gene unclear. This CDR3 region has 16 residues. CDR1 and CDR2 from the germline V gene are DFQATT and SNEGSKA (reference sequence). The V end was cut by 1 base, the J end by 0 bases, with 12 bases between. The CDR3 nucleotides are TGCAGTGCTAGAGTGGCCCAGATCCCAACTAATGAAAAACTGTTTTTT. Amino acids: CSARVAQIPTNEKLFF.

This clonotype was counted between two and nine times. V gene TRBV2 combines with J gene TRBJ2-3, with D unclear. Per germline, CDR1 SNHLY and CDR2 FYNNEI. CDR3 length equals 11 residues. V was pared by 4 bases and J by 6 bases, with 5 bases between. The CDR3 DNA reads as TGTGCCAGCAGTGTAAAGGATACGCAGTATTTT. This codes for CASSVKDTQYF.

The chain couples TRBV5-1 to TRBJ2-5; D is unclear. The germline V gene has CDR1 SGHRS and CDR2 YFSETQ. V shed 6 bases and J shed 4 bases, with 22 bases lying between them. This CDR3 is 16 amino acids long. The DNA for the CDR3 is TGCGCCAGCACTAGGTCGGTAATGATGTCGGGAGAGACCCAGTACTTC. This codes for CASTRSVMMSGETQYF. Full variable domain (remainder filled in from reference TRBV5-1 and TRBJ2-5): KAGVTQTPRYLIKTRGQQVTLSCSPISGHRSVSWYQQTPGQGLQFLFEYFSETQRNKGNFPGRFSGRQFSNSRSEMNVSTLELGDSALYLCASTRSVMMSGETQYFGPGTRLLVL.

V is TRBV12-3 or TRBV12-4 and J is TRBJ2-1; 8 bases map to TRBD1. The length of the CDR3 is 16 residues. V shed 9 bases, J shed 2 bases, and the junction held 12 bases outside the gene matches. DNA for the CDR3: TGTGCCAGTAGTCCGGCCGGGACAGGACCCTACAATGAGCAGTTCTTC. This encodes CASSPAGTGPYNEQFF.

This clonotype occurred once. V usage is TRBV5-1 and J usage is TRBJ2-5; D may be TRBD2 (6 bases). The CDR3 totals 16 residues. Germline V CDR1 and CDR2: SGHRS, YFSETQ. V shed 0 bases and J shed 11 bases, with 23 bases lying between them. The CDR3 protein is CASSLVGGVSYNEQYF. CDR3 coding DNA: TGCGCCAGCAGCTTGGTGGGGGGAGTCTCCTACAATGAGCAGTACTTC. Full variable domain (outside the CDR3, taken from reference TRBV5-1 and TRBJ2-5): KAGVTQTPRYLIKTRGQQVTLSCSPISGHRSVSWYQQTPGQGLQFLFEYFSETQRNKGNFPGRFSGRQFSNSRSEMNVSTLELGDSALYLCASSLVGGVSYNEQYFGPGTRLLVL.